Below, 6 T cell receptor beta chains from the same sample are listed, as sequenced in a study of T cells in Graves' hyperthyroidism and ophthalmopathy. The source material, RNA transcripts, was used to amplify TCR beta CDR3 regions. The HTBI set primed first-round TCR CDR3 RT-PCR. TCRdb ran MiXCR on the multiplex PCR reads and lists one entry per CDR3 protein. The data contain 270,000 or so distinct CDR3 sequences, 20% to 30% of them singletons. The sample consisted of blood. The receptors were sampled from a man aged 40-49 years with Graves' hyperthyroidism that later progressed to Graves' ophthalmopathy.

Comments on this clonotype: Just one base apart from a much larger clone, this may be a read error. V and J are TRBV30 and TRBJ2-5, with D perhaps matching TRBD2 (6 bases). The CDR3 spans 14 residues. Germline assignment: CDR1 GTSNPN and CDR2 SVGIG (reference sequence). The CDR3 bases are TGTGCCCGGAGCCTCTGGCGGGATGGAGAGACCCAGTACTTC. The encoded protein is CARSLWRDGETQYF.

There are many counts of this clonotype. This chain connects TRBV19 to TRBJ1-5; D unresolved. The CDR3 runs 13 residues. V lost 2 bases to trimming and J lost 3 bases, with 5 bases between them. The V gene's germline CDR1 is LNHDA and CDR2 SQIVND (reference sequence). CDR3 sequence reads: CASSISINQPQHF. Written as DNA, the CDR3 is TGTGCCAGTAGTATAAGCATCAATCAGCCCCAGCATTTT.

This sequence joins TRBV20-1 and TRBJ2-5; TRBD2 matches 7 bases. The V gene end was trimmed by 0 bases and the J gene end by 5 bases; junction bases not matched to a gene: 3. The germline CDR1 and CDR2 sequences are DFQATT and SNEGSKA (reference sequence). The CDR3 runs 13 residues. The CDR3 protein is CSARDAGVETQYF. The CDR3 region has the DNA TGCAGTGCTAGAGACGCGGGAGTGGAGACCCAGTACTTC.

This clonotype appeared many times. The gene calls are TRBV18 and TRBJ1-1, with D unresolved. Germline V gene data show CDR1 as KGHSH and CDR2 as LQKENI. This CDR3 has 13 residues. Trimming shortened V by 3 bases and J by 0 bases, and 5 bases separated the two germline ends. The CDR3 sequence is CASSPGLNTEAFF. The CDR3 DNA sequence: TGTGCCAGCTCACCGGGTTTGAACACTGAAGCTTTCTTT.

There are many counts of this clonotype. The rearrangement joins TRBV5-1 to TRBJ2-5; TRBD1 matches at 10 bases. This CDR3 is 15 amino acids long. Germline CDR1 SGHRS, CDR2 YFSETQ. V lost 5 bases and J lost 2; bases outside the gene matches: 6. CDR3 bases: TGCGCCAGCAGTACGGGACAGGGGTATCAAGAGACCCAGTACTTC. This encodes CASSTGQGYQETQYF.

This clonotype showed up many times. The chain is built from TRBV29-1 and TRBJ2-7, with no clear D. Germline assignment: CDR1 SQVTM and CDR2 ANQGSEA. The V gene lost 3 bases and the J gene lost 0 bases, with 6 bases spanning the gap. The CDR3 sequence is 12 residues long. The CDR3 here is CSVEHFSYEQYF. The CDR3 DNA reads as TGCAGCGTTGAGCACTTCTCCTACGAGCAGTACTTC.